The 17 T cell receptor beta chains presented below share a single source sample, sequenced in a study of blood T cells in healthy people across ages. Combining a sample-barcoded 5' primer with a J-beta primer mix, a second PCR ran for roughly 7 to 12 cycles. Each CDR3 protein gets one entry after TCRdb re-called the 5' RACE reads with MiXCR. The sample has approximately 490,000 distinct CDR3 sequences, approximately 25% seen once. The same specimen was also included in a second study, on T cells of mothers and their children.

The sequenced sample consisted of blood. The receptors derive from a boy aged 10-17 years in good health.

V gene TRBV9 combines with J gene TRBJ2-1, with TRBD2 matching over 9 bases. The CDR3 totals 15 residues. Germline V gives CDR1 SGDLS, CDR2 YYNGEE. V lost 3 bases and J lost 3; bases outside the gene matches: 4. The CDR3 is CASSETSGDYNEQFF. The CDR3 DNA follows: TGTGCCAGCAGCGAGACTAGCGGTGACTACAATGAGCAGTTCTTC.

This clonotype has just a few counts. The chain carries TRBV5-1 and TRBJ2-5; D remains ambiguous. V was pared by 1 base and J by 2 bases, with 6 bases between. This CDR3 has 13 amino acids. Germline values: CDR1 SGHRS, CDR2 YFSETQ. The CDR3 loop reads CASSLSLQETQYF. CDR3 nucleotides: TGCGCCAGCAGCTTGTCCCTGCAAGAGACCCAGTACTTC. Together with reference TRBV5-1 and TRBJ2-5, the CDR3 gives the full variable domain: KAGVTQTPRYLIKTRGQQVTLSCSPISGHRSVSWYQQTPGQGLQFLFEYFSETQRNKGNFPGRFSGRQFSNSRSEMNVSTLELGDSALYLCASSLSLQETQYFGPGTRLLVL.

This chain uses TRBV29-1 with TRBJ2-5, with 10 bases aligning to TRBD2. Trimming at V came to 6 bases and at J to 7 bases, leaving 17 bases not matched to a gene. CDR1 is SQVTM and CDR2 is ANQGSEA in the germline V gene. This CDR3 has 16 amino acids. The CDR3 spells CSVYETAGGPGWTQYF. CDR3 DNA sequence: TGCAGCGTCTATGAAACAGCGGGAGGGCCTGGATGGACCCAGTACTTC.

The V gene is TRBV5-1, the J gene TRBJ2-1; 12 bases are shared with TRBD2. TRBJ2-7 matches the DNA end more closely, so the J call is doubtful. Germline-derived CDR1 and CDR2 are SGHRS and YFSETQ. The CDR3 loop spans 15 amino acids. The CDR3 sequence: CASSLGTSGKNEQYF. The CDR3 DNA follows: TGCGCCAGCAGCTTGGGGACTAGCGGGAAGAACGAGCAGTACTTC.

The chain uses TRBV6-4 and TRBJ2-5; D possibly corresponds to TRBD1 (5 bases). The DNA end is more similar to TRBJ2-1, so the J call may be wrong. CDR3 length equals 13 residues. Germline V gene sequence: CDR1 MRHNA, CDR2 SNTAGT. The CDR3 here is CASSDKGDNEQFF. CDR3 in DNA: TGTGCCAGCAGTGACAAAGGGGACAATGAGCAGTTCTTC.

This clonotype was found a few times. The chain carries TRBV4-3 and TRBJ2-1; weak D call: TRBD1 (5 bases). Trimming removed 0 bases at V and 1 base at J, with 16 bases between. Looked up from germline, CDR1 is LGHNA and CDR2 is YSLEER. CDR3 length equals 18 residues. The CDR3: CASSQDILGRESYNEQFF. The CDR3 nucleotides read TGCGCCAGCAGCCAAGATATCCTTGGCAGGGAATCCTACAATGAGCAGTTCTTC.

There are a few counts of this clonotype. Written as DNA, the CDR3 is TGCGCCAGCAGCCAATGGCATAGGCGGGAGGGCCCCCCAGATACGCAGTATTTT. This gives the protein CASSQWHRREGPPDTQYF. The rearrangement uses TRBV4-3 and TRBJ2-3; 9 nucleotides match TRBD2. With 2 bases clipped from V and 4 bases from J, the junction kept 13 bases outside the gene matches. Germline V gene data show CDR1 as LGHNA and CDR2 as YSLEER. This CDR3 is 18 amino acids long.

The chain combines TRBV18 with TRBJ1-4; TRBD1 matches 9 bases. The J segment lost 8 bases and the V segment lost 6 bases, leaving 4 bases of the junction unmatched. Germline V lookup: CDR1 KGHSH, CDR2 LQKENI. The CDR3 is 13 residues long. CDR3 residues: CASSRTGEEKLFF. The CDR3 DNA reads as TGTGCCAGCTCTCGGACAGGGGAAGAAAAACTGTTTTTT.

This clonotype came up a few times. V is TRBV4-2 and J is TRBJ1-2, with D uncertain. CDR1 is LGHNA, CDR2 YNFKEQ, per germline. The CDR3 has 20 residues. Trimming took off 1 base at V and 1 base at J, with 25 bases between the two ends. CDR3 DNA sequence: TGTGCCAGCAGCCAAGGGCGCCAACTTCGTTCGGCGGCGTTTAACTATGGCTACACCTTC. Its protein product is CASSQGRQLRSAAFNYGYTF.

In DNA, the CDR3 is TGTGCCAGCAGCGTAGGTCAGGACGAATACAATGAGCAGTTCTTC. Its translation is CASSVGQDEYNEQFF. This chain uses TRBV9 with TRBJ2-1; D gene ambiguous. The CDR3 loop spans 15 amino acids. Trimming left V 0 bases short and J 4 bases short, with 11 bases between. CDR1 and CDR2 (germline): SGDLS, YYNGEE.

V and J are TRBV10-3 and TRBJ1-6; possibly TRBD1 for D (6 bases). Looked up from germline, CDR1 is ENHRY and CDR2 is SYGVKD. The CDR3 is made up of 15 amino acids. With 3 bases removed from V and 9 bases from J, the gap between germline ends came to 15 bases. The CDR3 region is CAISDRGAPGSPLHF. The DNA for the CDR3 is TGTGCCATCAGTGACCGGGGGGCGCCGGGTTCACCCCTCCACTTT.

The gene calls are TRBV12-3 or TRBV12-4 and TRBJ1-1, with TRBD1 matching over 10 bases. The CDR3 has 17 residues. Trimming took 5 bases from V and 4 from J; bases not matched to a gene: 13. CDR3 DNA: TGTGCCAGCAGTCCCTGGGGGGACAGGGGTTTGGGCACTGAAGCTTTCTTT. It codes for CASSPWGDRGLGTEAFF.

The rearrangement uses TRBV6-6 and TRBJ2-7; 8 nucleotides line up with TRBD2. J was trimmed by 13 bases and V by 4 bases; bases with no gene match: 9. CDR1 MNHNY and CDR2 SVGAGI come from the germline V gene (reference sequence). The CDR3 loop spans 12 amino acids. This CDR3 reads CASSWGLVGGYF. CDR3 DNA sequence: TGTGCCAGCAGTTGGGGACTAGTTGGGGGCTACTTC.

This sequence joins TRBV7-9 and TRBJ2-3; 7 nucleotides align to TRBD1. This CDR3 region has 18 residues. Germline trimming cut 4 bases from V and 0 bases from J; bases unmatched to any gene: 13. CDR1 is SEHNR and CDR2 is FQNEAQ in the germline V gene (reference sequence). CDR3 coding DNA: TGTGCCAGCAGCTCCCGCATCGGGGACAGTACTAGCACAGATACGCAGTATTTT. This encodes CASSSRIGDSTSTDTQYF.

This clonotype was seen a handful of times. The chain joins TRBV7-8 to TRBJ2-7; 8 bases are a match to TRBD2. V lost 3 bases, J lost 2 bases, and 12 bases stayed unmatched. This CDR3 has 17 residues. Germline CDR1 reads SGHVS; CDR2 reads FQNEAQ. The DNA of the CDR3 is TGTGCCAGCAGCTTCCACCCGGGACTAGTCGGGACCTACGAGCAGTACTTC. Translation: CASSFHPGLVGTYEQYF.

This clonotype was seen many times. The chain couples TRBV4-2 to TRBJ2-5; D is unresolved. The DNA end is more similar to TRBJ2-1, so the J call may be wrong. This CDR3 is built from 12 residues. CDR1 LGHNA and CDR2 YNFKEQ come from the germline V gene. CDR3 in DNA: TGTGCCAGCAGCCAAGATTCAGAGGAGCAGTTCTTC. Protein sequence: CASSQDSEEQFF.

This sequence joins TRBV18 and TRBJ2-5; D gene ambiguous. Germline V gene sequence: CDR1 KGHSH, CDR2 LQKENI. V was shortened by 4 bases and J by 4 bases, with 13 bases between the two germline ends. This CDR3 contains 14 residues. In DNA, the CDR3 is TGTGCCAGCTCACAATCCGGCAATTCAGAGACCCAGTACTTC. This sequence encodes CASSQSGNSETQYF.